These 21 T cell receptor beta chains were sequenced from one sample in a study of shared clonotypes between healthy human individuals. The protocol was immunoSEQ multiplex PCR, while the TCRdb copy is restricted to in-frame clones and leaves out a portion. The sample holds around 500,000 clones; 76% are singletons and the top ten take about an eighth. Sequenced material: PBMCs. These receptor sequences come from a middle-aged woman in good health. Some clones in this sample may be carry-over from other donors' samples.

This clone showed up just a few times. DNA of the CDR3: TGCAGCGTGGCCGCGCTAGCGGGAAGGAATGAGCAGTTCTTC. It translates to CSVAALAGRNEQFF. The rearrangement joins TRBV29-1 to TRBJ2-1; 9 bases map to TRBD2. With 6 bases clipped from V and 7 bases from J, the junction kept 10 bases outside the gene matches. From germline, CDR1 is SQVTM and CDR2 ANQGSEA. CDR3 length equals 14 residues.

This sequence joins TRBV25-1 and TRBJ1-2; D gene unclear. Trimming cost V 7 bases and J 3 bases, with 15 bases left between them. The CDR3 contains 14 residues. Germline V lookup: CDR1 MGHDK, CDR2 SYGVNS. The CDR3 protein is CASTPGSWDYGYTF. The CDR3 nucleotides are TGTGCCAGCACTCCGGGGAGTTGGGACTATGGCTACACCTTC.

The CDR3 DNA reads TGTGCCAGCAGTTACTCGTGGGAGAGTGGGTCCCAGTACTTC. Translated: CASSYSWESGSQYF. The chain uses TRBV6-5 and TRBJ2-5; weak D call: TRBD2 (5 bases). Trimming removed 0 bases from V and 9 bases from J, with 14 bases in between. The CDR3 sequence is 14 residues long. From germline, CDR1 is MNHEY and CDR2 SVGAGI.

V usage is TRBV7-9 and J usage is TRBJ2-7; the match to TRBD1 covers 7 bases. The CDR3 is 14 residues long. With 4 bases clipped from V and 3 bases from J, the junction kept 6 bases outside the gene matches. Germline V lookup: CDR1 SEHNR, CDR2 FQNEAQ (reference sequence). The CDR3 sequence: CASSSPTGNYEQYF. DNA for the CDR3: TGTGCCAGCAGCTCACCGACAGGGAACTACGAGCAGTACTTC.

The chain links TRBV4-3 to TRBJ2-1; D ambiguous. The CDR3 runs 12 residues. V was cut by 0 bases and J by 5 bases, with 2 bases left in between. Germline V gives CDR1 LGHNA, CDR2 YSLEER. The CDR3 sequence: CASSQDDNEQFF. The CDR3 nucleotides are TGCGCCAGCAGCCAAGACGACAATGAGCAGTTCTTC.

The gene calls are TRBV6-1 and TRBJ1-5, with D unresolved. CDR1 is MNHNS and CDR2 is SASEGT in the germline V gene. The CDR3 runs 14 residues. The germline V and J ends were trimmed by 4 bases and 2 bases, with 9 bases remaining between them. The CDR3 sequence is CASSVAAGNQPQHF. Here the CDR3 DNA reads TGTGCCAGCAGTGTGGCGGCGGGCAATCAGCCCCAGCATTTT.

This clone was detected a few times. The chain has TRBV5-4 and TRBJ1-1; D gene uncertain. V lost 1 base to trimming and J lost 2 bases, with 9 bases between them. This CDR3 is built from 14 residues. Germline V gene lookup returns CDR1 SGHNT and CDR2 YYREEE (reference sequence). CDR3 in DNA: TGTGCCAGCAGCTTGTCGAGCAGTAACACTGAAGCTTTCTTT. The encoded protein is CASSLSSSNTEAFF.

The gene calls are TRBV19 and TRBJ1-1; D is possibly TRBD1 (5 bases). This CDR3 has 16 amino acids. Germline V CDR1 and CDR2: LNHDA, SQIVND (reference sequence). Trimming shortened V by 3 bases and J by 5 bases, and 19 bases separated the two germline ends. CDR3 nucleotide sequence: TGTGCCAGTAGTATTTACTCGGGACGTCGAAGGACTGAAGCTTTCTTT. Translated: CASSIYSGRRRTEAFF.

This chain links TRBV7-3 with TRBJ2-3; D not certain. Trimming cost V 5 bases and J 2 bases, with 11 bases left between them. Germline lookup yields CDR1 SGHTA and CDR2 FQGTGA. The CDR3 consists of 14 residues. The CDR3 region is CASSVVVNTDTQYF. CDR3 bases: TGTGCCAGCAGCGTAGTGGTGAACACAGATACGCAGTATTTT.

This clone was counted a single time. The J gene is TRBJ2-2, the V gene TRBV5-4; TRBD1 aligns across 7 bases. Germline V CDR1 and CDR2: SGHNT, YYREEE (reference sequence). The ends lost 5 bases at V and 14 bases at J; junction bases unmatched: 9. This CDR3 spans 12 amino acids. This chain's CDR3 is CASRSDRVDLFF. The CDR3 coding sequence is TGTGCCAGCAGATCAGACAGGGTGGACCTGTTTTTT. The whole variable domain, remainder taken from reference TRBV5-4 and TRBJ2-2, is ETGVTQSPTHLIKTRGQQVTLRCSSQSGHNTVSWYQQALGQGPQFIFQYYREEENGRGNFPPRFSGLQFPNYSSELNVNALELDDSALYLCASRSDRVDLFFGEGSRLTVL.

This chain joins TRBV30 and TRBJ2-7; 9 positions match TRBD1. V shed 4 bases, J shed 6 bases, and the junction held 4 bases outside the gene matches. CDR1 is GTSNPN and CDR2 is SVGIG in the germline V gene (reference sequence). This CDR3 is built from 12 residues. The CDR3 here is CAWTLDRGEQYF. The CDR3 DNA follows: TGTGCCTGGACCCTGGACAGGGGCGAGCAGTACTTC.

About this clone itself: A far larger clone is off by one base, so a read error is likely. The chain recombines TRBV29-1 with TRBJ2-7; 9 positions match TRBD1. This CDR3 comprises 13 residues. The germline V gene encodes CDR1 SQVTM and CDR2 ANQGSEA. The CDR3 loop reads CGVRTGVTYEQYF. The CDR3 region has the DNA TGCGGCGTTAGGACAGGGGTGACCTACGAGCAGTACTTC.

This clone was found a few times. The rearrangement joins TRBV9 to TRBJ2-2, with D perhaps assigned TRBD1 or TRBD2 (5 bases each). V lost 0 bases, J lost 1 base, and 13 bases lay in between. This CDR3 is built from 17 residues. From germline, CDR1 is SGDLS and CDR2 YYNGEE. CDR3 loop: CASSVAGGPRNTGELFF. The CDR3 DNA reads TGTGCCAGCAGCGTAGCTGGGGGACCCAGGAACACCGGGGAGCTGTTTTTT.

The chain combines TRBV7-2 with TRBJ2-7; no clear D gene. Germline V gives CDR1 SGHTA, CDR2 FQGNSA. Between the trimmed V and J ends, which lost 1 base and 2 bases, there was a span of 12 bases. This CDR3 comprises 15 residues. The CDR3 region is CASSLVSGGPYEQYF. CDR3 DNA sequence: TGTGCCAGCAGCTTAGTGTCCGGTGGCCCCTACGAGCAGTACTTC.

V is TRBV11-2 and J is TRBJ2-7; D tentatively fits TRBD1 or TRBD2 (5 bases each). Germline CDR1 SGHAT, CDR2 FQNNGV. Trimming pared 1 base from V and 2 bases from J, leaving 9 bases between. The CDR3 totals 14 residues. The CDR3: CASSLGDRAYEQYF. The CDR3 DNA is TGTGCCAGCAGCTTAGGGGACCGAGCCTACGAGCAGTACTTC.

The rearrangement links TRBV4-2 to TRBJ1-6; D unclear. V shed 0 bases and J shed 10 bases, with 10 bases lying between them. The CDR3 is 14 residues long. Germline loops: CDR1 LGHNA, CDR2 YNFKEQ. CDR3 sequence (DNA): TGTGCCAGCAGCCAAGATGATGAAAACTCACCCCTCCACTTT. Translation: CASSQDDENSPLHF.

This rearrangement joins TRBV15 to TRBJ2-3; D uncertain. Trimming took 5 bases from V and 1 from J, leaving 1 base between them. CDR1 LNHNV and CDR2 YYDKDF come from the germline V gene (reference sequence). CDR3 length equals 11 residues. CDR3 sequence: CATSRTDTQYF. For the CDR3, the DNA is TGTGCCACCAGCCGCACAGATACGCAGTATTTT.

Concerning this clone itself: Within the sample, other DNA sequences also encode this same CDR3. V usage is TRBV7-8 and J usage is TRBJ2-7, with D perhaps matching TRBD1 (5 bases). This CDR3 has 11 amino acids. V lost 5 bases, J lost 4 bases, and 6 bases lay in between. The germline gives CDR1 SGHVS, CDR2 FQNEAQ. This CDR3 reads CASSDSYEQYF. CDR3 sequence (DNA): TGTGCCAGCAGCGACAGTTACGAGCAGTACTTC.

This clone was observed a few times. The chain carries TRBV18 and TRBJ2-7, with D possibly being TRBD1 (6 bases). The CDR3 loop spans 14 amino acids. Trimming took 2 bases from V and 2 from J, leaving 10 bases between them. CDR1 is KGHSH, CDR2 LQKENI, per germline. This CDR3 is CASSPMGQAYEQYF. In nucleotides, the CDR3 is TGTGCCAGCTCACCAATGGGACAAGCCTACGAGCAGTACTTC.

The J gene is TRBJ2-1, the V gene TRBV13; TRBD2 agrees at 14 bases. The ends lost 6 bases at V and 15 bases at J; junction bases unmatched: 10. This CDR3 region has 14 residues. Germline-derived CDR1 and CDR2 are PRHDT and FYEKMQ (reference sequence). Here the CDR3 DNA reads TGTGCCAGCAGTCTCGGACTAGCGGGAGGCTCCCGGTTCTTC. Translating gives CASSLGLAGGSRFF.

This chain connects TRBV19 to TRBJ2-1, with 8 bases matching TRBD1. Trimming at V came to 5 bases and at J to 4 bases, leaving 10 bases not matched to a gene. The CDR3 consists of 16 residues. Germline V gene data show CDR1 as LNHDA and CDR2 as SQIVND (reference sequence). The DNA for the CDR3 is TGTGCCAGTAGTGACAGGGGAGGAAGTAGGTACAATGAGCAGTTCTTC. Translation: CASSDRGGSRYNEQFF.